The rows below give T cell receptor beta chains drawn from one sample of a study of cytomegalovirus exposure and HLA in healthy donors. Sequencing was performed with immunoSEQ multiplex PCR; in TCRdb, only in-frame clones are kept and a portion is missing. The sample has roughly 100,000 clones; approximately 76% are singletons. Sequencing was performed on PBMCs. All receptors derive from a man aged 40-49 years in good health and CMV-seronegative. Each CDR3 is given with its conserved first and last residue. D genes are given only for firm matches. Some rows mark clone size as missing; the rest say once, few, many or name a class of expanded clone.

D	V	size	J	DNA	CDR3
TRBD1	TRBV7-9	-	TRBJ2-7	TGTTCCAGCAGCTCCCGGGACAGGTCCTACGAGCAGTACTTC	CSSSSRDRSYEQYF
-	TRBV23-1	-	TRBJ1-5	TGCGCCAGCATTTCCAGGGATGGCAATCAGCCCCAGCATTTT	CASISRDGNQPQHF
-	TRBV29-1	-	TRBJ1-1	TGCAGCGTTGAAGGAGGGGGGGGAGCTTTCTTT	CSVEGGGGAFF
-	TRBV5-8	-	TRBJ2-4	TGTGCCAGCAGCCGAACAGGGAGGGTTGTAATCGAAAACATTCAGTACTTC	CASSRTGRVVIENIQYF
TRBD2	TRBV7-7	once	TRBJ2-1	TGTGCCAGCAGCTTCGGGACTAGCGGGGGCGAGATCTACAATGAGCAGTTCTTC	CASSFGTSGGEIYNEQFF
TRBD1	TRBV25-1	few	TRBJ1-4	TGTGCCAGCAGTGAATCCCGGACAGGGGGGAATGAAAAACTGTTTTTT	CASSESRTGGNEKLFF
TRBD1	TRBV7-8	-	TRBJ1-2	TGTGCCAGCAACTTAGGGGCCCTTGGGACAGCCTCTAACTATGGCTACACCTTC	CASNLGALGTASNYGYTF
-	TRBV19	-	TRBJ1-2	TGTGCCAGTAGTCGGGGGAGCAGCCGCTATGGCTACACCTTC	CASSRGSSRYGYTF
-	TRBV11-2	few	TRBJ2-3	TGTGCCAGCAGCTTAGGCGTGGGGGGAGGCGCGCAGTATTTT	CASSLGVGGGAQYF
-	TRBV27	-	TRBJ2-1	TGTGCCAGCAGTAAGGCCAGGCTCAATGAGCAGTTCTTC	CASSKARLNEQFF
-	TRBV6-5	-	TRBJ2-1	TGTGCCAGCAGTTACTCTCAGAACAATGAGCAGTTCTTC	CASSYSQNNEQFF
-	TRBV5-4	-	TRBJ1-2	TGTGCCAGCAGCTTGGCAGGCACTAACTATGGCTACACCTTC	CASSLAGTNYGYTF